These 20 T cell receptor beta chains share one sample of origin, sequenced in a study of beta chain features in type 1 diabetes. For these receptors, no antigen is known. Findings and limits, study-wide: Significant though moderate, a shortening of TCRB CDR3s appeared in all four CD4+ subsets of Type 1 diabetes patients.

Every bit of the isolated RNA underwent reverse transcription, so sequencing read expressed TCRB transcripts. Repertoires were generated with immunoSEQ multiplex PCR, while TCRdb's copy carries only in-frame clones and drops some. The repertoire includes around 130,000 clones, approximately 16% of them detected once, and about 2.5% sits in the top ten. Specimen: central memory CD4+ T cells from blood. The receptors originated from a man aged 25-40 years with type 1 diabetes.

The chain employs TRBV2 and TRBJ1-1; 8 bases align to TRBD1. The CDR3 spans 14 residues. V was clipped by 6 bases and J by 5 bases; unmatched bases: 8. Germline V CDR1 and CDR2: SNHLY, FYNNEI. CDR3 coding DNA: TGTGCCAGCAGCAACAGGGGGATCGGGACTGAAGCTTTCTTT. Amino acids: CASSNRGIGTEAFF.

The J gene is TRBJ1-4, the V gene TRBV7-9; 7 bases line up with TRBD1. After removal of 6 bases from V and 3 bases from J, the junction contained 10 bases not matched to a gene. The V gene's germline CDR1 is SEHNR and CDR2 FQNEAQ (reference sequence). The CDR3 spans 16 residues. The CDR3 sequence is CASSITGAAANEKLFF. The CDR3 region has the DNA TGTGCCAGCAGTATAACAGGGGCTGCAGCTAATGAAAAACTGTTTTTT.

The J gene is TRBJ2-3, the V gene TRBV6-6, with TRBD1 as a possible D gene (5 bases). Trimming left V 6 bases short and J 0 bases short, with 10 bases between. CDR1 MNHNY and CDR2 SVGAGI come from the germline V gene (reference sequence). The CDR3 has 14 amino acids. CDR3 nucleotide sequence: TGTGCCAGCAGAGTGACAGCAAGCACAGATACGCAGTATTTT. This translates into CASRVTASTDTQYF.

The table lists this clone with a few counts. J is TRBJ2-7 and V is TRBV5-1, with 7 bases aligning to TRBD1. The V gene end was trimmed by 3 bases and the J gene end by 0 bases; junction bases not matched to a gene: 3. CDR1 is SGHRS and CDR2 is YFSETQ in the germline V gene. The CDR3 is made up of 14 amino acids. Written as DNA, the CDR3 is TGCGCCAGCAGCTCACAGGGGATCTCCTACGAGCAGTACTTC. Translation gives CASSSQGISYEQYF.

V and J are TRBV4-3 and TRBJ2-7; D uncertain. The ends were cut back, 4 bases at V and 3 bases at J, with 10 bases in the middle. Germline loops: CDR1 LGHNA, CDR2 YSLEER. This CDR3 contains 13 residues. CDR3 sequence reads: CASSRDILYEQYF. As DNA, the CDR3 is TGCGCCAGCAGCCGGGATATTCTCTACGAGCAGTACTTC.

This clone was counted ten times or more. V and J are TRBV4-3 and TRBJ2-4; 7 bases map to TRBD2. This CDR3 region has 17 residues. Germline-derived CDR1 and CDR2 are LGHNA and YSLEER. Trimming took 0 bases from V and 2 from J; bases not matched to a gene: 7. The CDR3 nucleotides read TGCGCCAGCAGCCAAGATTGGGCGGGGGAATCCAAAAACATTCAGTACTTC. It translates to CASSQDWAGESKNIQYF.

The CDR3 protein is CASSFGRSGTQYF. The CDR3 DNA reads as TGTGCCAGCAGCTTTGGGAGGTCTGGGACCCAGTACTTC. This sequence joins TRBV7-3 and TRBJ2-5; possible D gene TRBD2, 6 bases. The CDR3 contains 13 residues. Between the trimmed V and J ends, which lost 3 bases and 7 bases, there was a span of 12 bases. The germline V gene encodes CDR1 SGHTA and CDR2 FQGTGA.

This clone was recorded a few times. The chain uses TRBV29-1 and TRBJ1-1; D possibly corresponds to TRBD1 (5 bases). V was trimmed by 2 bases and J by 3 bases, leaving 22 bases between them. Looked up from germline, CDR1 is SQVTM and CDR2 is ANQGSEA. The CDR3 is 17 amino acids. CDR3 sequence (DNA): TGCAGCGTTGAACCGCTTCGACCGGGTAGGGGTCACACTGAAGCTTTCTTT. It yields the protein CSVEPLRPGRGHTEAFF.

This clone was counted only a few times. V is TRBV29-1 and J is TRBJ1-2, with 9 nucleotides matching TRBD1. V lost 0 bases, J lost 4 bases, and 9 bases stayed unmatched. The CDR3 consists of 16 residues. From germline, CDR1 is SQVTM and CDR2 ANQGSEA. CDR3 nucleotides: TGCAGCGTTGAAGAGGGACAGGGTCGAAACTTCTATGGCTACACCTTC. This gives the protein CSVEEGQGRNFYGYTF.

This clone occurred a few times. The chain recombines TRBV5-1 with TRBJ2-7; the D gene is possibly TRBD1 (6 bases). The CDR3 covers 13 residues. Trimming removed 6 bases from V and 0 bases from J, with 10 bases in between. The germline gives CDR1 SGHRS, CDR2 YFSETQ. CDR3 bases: TGCGCCAGCACCCCGACAGGCTCCTACGAGCAGTACTTC. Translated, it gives CASTPTGSYEQYF.

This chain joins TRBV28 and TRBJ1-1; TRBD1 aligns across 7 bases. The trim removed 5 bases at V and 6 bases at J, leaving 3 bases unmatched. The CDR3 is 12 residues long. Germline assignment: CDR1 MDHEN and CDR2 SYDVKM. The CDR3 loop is CASSGQVPEAFF. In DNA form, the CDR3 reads TGTGCCAGCAGTGGACAGGTACCTGAAGCTTTCTTT.

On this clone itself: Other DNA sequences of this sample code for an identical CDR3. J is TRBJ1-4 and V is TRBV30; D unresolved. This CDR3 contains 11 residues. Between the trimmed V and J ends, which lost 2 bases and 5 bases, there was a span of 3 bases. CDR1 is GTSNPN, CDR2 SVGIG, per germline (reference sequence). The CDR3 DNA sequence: TGTGCCTGGAGTTCCAATGAAAAACTGTTTTTT. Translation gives CAWSSNEKLFF.

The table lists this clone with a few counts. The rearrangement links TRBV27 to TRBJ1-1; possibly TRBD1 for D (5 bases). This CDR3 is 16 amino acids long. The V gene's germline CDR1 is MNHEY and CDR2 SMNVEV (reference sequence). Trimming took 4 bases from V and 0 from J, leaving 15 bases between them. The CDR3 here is CASSYQGPRVNTEAFF. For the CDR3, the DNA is TGTGCCAGCAGTTATCAGGGCCCACGGGTGAACACTGAAGCTTTCTTT.

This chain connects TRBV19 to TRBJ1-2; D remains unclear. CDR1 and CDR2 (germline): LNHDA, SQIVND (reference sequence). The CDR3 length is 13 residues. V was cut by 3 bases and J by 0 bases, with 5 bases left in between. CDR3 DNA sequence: TGTGCCAGTAGTATGGAATCTAACTATGGCTACACCTTC. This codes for CASSMESNYGYTF.

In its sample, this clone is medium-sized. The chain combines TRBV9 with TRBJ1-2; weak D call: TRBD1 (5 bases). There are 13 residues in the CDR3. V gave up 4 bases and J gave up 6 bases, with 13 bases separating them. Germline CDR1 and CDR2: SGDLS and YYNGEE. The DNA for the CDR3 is TGTGCCAGCAGCCCGGGACTGAGAGATGGCTACACCTTC. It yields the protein CASSPGLRDGYTF. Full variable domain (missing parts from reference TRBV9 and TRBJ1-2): DSGVTQTPKHLITATGQRVTLRCSPRSGDLSVYWYQQSLDQGLQFLIQYYNGEERAKGNILERFSAQQFPDLHSELNLSSLELGDSALYFCASSPGLRDGYTFGSGTRLTVV.

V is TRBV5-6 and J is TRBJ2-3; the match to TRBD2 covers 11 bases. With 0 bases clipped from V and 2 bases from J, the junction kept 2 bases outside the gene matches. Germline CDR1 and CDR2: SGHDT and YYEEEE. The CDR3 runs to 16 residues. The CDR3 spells CASSLGTSGLTDTQYF. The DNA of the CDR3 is TGTGCCAGCAGCTTGGGGACTAGCGGGCTCACAGATACGCAGTATTTT.

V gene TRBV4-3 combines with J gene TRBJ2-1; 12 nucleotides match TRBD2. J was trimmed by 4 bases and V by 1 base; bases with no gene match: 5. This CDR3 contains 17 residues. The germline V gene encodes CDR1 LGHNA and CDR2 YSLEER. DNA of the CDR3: TGCGCCAGCAGCCAAGCCCCCCTAGCGGGGGGGTACAATGAGCAGTTCTTC. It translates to CASSQAPLAGGYNEQFF.

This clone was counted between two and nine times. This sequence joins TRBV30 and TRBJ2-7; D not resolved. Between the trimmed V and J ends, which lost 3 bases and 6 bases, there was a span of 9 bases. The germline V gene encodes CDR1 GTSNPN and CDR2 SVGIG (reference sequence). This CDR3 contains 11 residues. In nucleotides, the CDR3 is TGTGCCTGGAGAAGGAGCAGCGAGCAGTACTTC. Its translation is CAWRRSSEQYF.

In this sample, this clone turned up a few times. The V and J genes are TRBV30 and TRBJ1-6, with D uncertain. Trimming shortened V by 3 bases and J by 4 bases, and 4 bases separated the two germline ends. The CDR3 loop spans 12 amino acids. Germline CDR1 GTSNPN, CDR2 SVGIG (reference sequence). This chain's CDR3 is CAWRTYNSPLHF. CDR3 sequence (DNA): TGTGCCTGGAGGACTTATAATTCACCCCTCCACTTT.

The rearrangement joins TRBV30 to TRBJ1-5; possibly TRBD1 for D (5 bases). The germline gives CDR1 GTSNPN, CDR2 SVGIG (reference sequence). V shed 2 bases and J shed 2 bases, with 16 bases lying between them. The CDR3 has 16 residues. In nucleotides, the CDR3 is TGTGCCTGGAGTCCCCCTTTTCAGGGCCGCAATCAGCCCCAGCATTTT. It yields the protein CAWSPPFQGRNQPQHF.